Below, 29 T cell receptor beta chains from the same sample are listed, as sequenced in a study of blood T cell repertoires in COVID-19. Method: immunoSEQ multiplex PCR; TCRdb's copy keeps in-frame clones and lacks some. Here the sample spans 140,000 to 150,000 clones, 88% being singletons. The sample taken for sequencing was PBMCs or T cells enriched from blood (not recorded which). These receptors were taken from a woman in her twenties or thirties with acute COVID-19.

The V call is TRBV9, the J call TRBJ2-7; no reliable D call. The CDR3 runs 19 residues. The ends were cut back, 0 bases at V and 0 bases at J, with 22 bases in the middle. Germline V gene lookup returns CDR1 SGDLS and CDR2 YYNGEE. Here the CDR3 DNA reads TGTGCCAGCAGCGTAGCTACCTCGACGGGTGACCTAACCTCCTACGAGCAGTACTTC. This codes for CASSVATSTGDLTSYEQYF.

This clone came up once. The chain joins TRBV10-3 to TRBJ2-1; TRBD2 is a possible D gene (6 bases). The germline V gene has CDR1 ENHRY and CDR2 SYGVKD. Trimming took off 8 bases at V and 4 bases at J, with 9 bases between the two ends. The CDR3 totals 12 residues. DNA for the CDR3: TGTGCCATCGGGCGGGATTACAATGAGCAGTTCTTC. Amino acid sequence: CAIGRDYNEQFF.

This chain connects TRBV18 to TRBJ2-7; TRBD2 matches at 11 bases. Germline V gene lookup returns CDR1 KGHSH and CDR2 LQKENI. This CDR3 has 16 amino acids. V dropped 2 bases and J dropped 6; count of bases not matched to a gene: 9. CDR3 loop: CASSPTSGSSDLEQYF. In DNA form, the CDR3 reads TGTGCCAGCTCACCAACTAGCGGGAGTAGTGACCTCGAGCAGTACTTC. The full variable domain, in which reference TRBV18 and TRBJ2-7 provide the parts outside the CDR3, is NAGVMQNPRHLVRRRGQEARLRCSPMKGHSHVYWYRQLPEEGLKFMVYLQKENIIDESGMPKERFSAEFPKEGPSILRIQQVVRGDSAAYFCASSPTSGSSDLEQYFGPGTRLTVT.

The gene calls are TRBV27 and TRBJ2-3, with D perhaps TRBD2 (6 bases). Germline-derived CDR1 and CDR2 are MNHEY and SMNVEV (reference sequence). V was clipped by 2 bases and J by 5 bases, with 14 bases between them. This CDR3 comprises 15 residues. The CDR3, as DNA: TGTGCCAGCAGTTTAAGCCCGCAGGGAGGAGATACGCAGTATTTT. Translating it yields CASSLSPQGGDTQYF.

The chain has TRBV4-1 and TRBJ1-1; D call uncertain. CDR3 length: 15 residues. Trimming took off 4 bases at V and 0 bases at J, with 12 bases between the two ends. The germline CDR1 and CDR2 sequences are MGHRA and YSYEKL. The CDR3 DNA sequence: TGCGCCAGCAGCCTCGGAAGAGGCATGAACACTGAAGCTTTCTTT. Its translation: CASSLGRGMNTEAFF.

The chain links TRBV6-4 to TRBJ2-3; 8 bases are shared with TRBD2. The germline CDR1 and CDR2 sequences are MRHNA and SNTAGT. The trim removed 4 bases at V and 2 bases at J, leaving 2 bases unmatched. The CDR3 sequence is 14 residues long. CDR3 loop: CASSAGGPTDTQYF. The CDR3 nucleotides read TGTGCCAGCAGTGCGGGAGGGCCCACAGATACGCAGTATTTT.

The rearrangement uses TRBV19 and TRBJ1-2; possible D gene TRBD1, 5 bases. With 7 bases removed from V and 8 bases from J, the gap between germline ends came to 26 bases. The germline gives CDR1 LNHDA, CDR2 SQIVND (reference sequence). The CDR3 sequence is 16 residues long. For the CDR3, the DNA is TGTGCCAGTACTGCCAGTGACAGTTCCTTCCTTCGGGGCTACACCTTC. It specifies CASTASDSSFLRGYTF.

The chain uses TRBV28 and TRBJ1-6; D is unclear. Deletions cut 4 bases from V and 7 bases from J, with 17 bases between. The germline gives CDR1 MDHEN, CDR2 SYDVKM. The CDR3 has 16 amino acids. The DNA of the CDR3 is TGTGCCAGCAGTTCCACGGACTCGGGTGGAAATTCACCCCTCCACTTT. This codes for CASSSTDSGGNSPLHF.

The rearrangement joins TRBV11-2 to TRBJ1-1; 10 bases align to TRBD1. CDR3 size: 15 residues. Unmatched junction bases numbered 5, after V lost 3 bases and J lost 4 bases. CDR1 and CDR2 from the germline V gene are SGHAT and FQNNGV. The CDR3 sequence: CASSLTGGAGTEAFF. CDR3 nucleotide sequence: TGTGCCAGCAGCTTGACAGGGGGCGCGGGCACTGAAGCTTTCTTT.

This chain joins TRBV7-2 and TRBJ2-1, with 10 bases identical to TRBD1. The CDR3 runs to 15 residues. V lost 3 bases, J lost 5 bases, and 4 bases stayed unmatched. Germline V gene data show CDR1 as SGHTA and CDR2 as FQGNSA. The CDR3 spells CASSLDRGSHNEQFF. The CDR3 DNA reads TGTGCCAGCAGCTTGGACAGGGGGTCCCACAATGAGCAGTTCTTC.

This rearrangement joins TRBV15 to TRBJ2-5; TRBD2 might be the D (5 bases). V was cut by 0 bases and J by 2 bases, with 10 bases left in between. This CDR3 comprises 15 residues. The germline V gene encodes CDR1 LNHNV and CDR2 YYDKDF (reference sequence). The CDR3 DNA follows: TGTGCCACCAGCAGAGACGGCGGGTCACAAGAGACCCAGTACTTC. Translated, it gives CATSRDGGSQETQYF. Drawing the rest from reference TRBV15 and TRBJ2-5, the complete variable domain is DAMVIQNPRYQVTQFGKPVTLSCSQTLNHNVMYWYQQKSSQAPKLLFHYYDKDFNNEADTPDNFQSRRPNTSFCFLDIRSPGLGDTAMYLCATSRDGGSQETQYFGPGTRLLVL.

The chain recombines TRBV24-1 with TRBJ1-2, with a tentative D call TRBD1 (6 bases). Trimming shortened V by 5 bases and J by 5 bases, and 14 bases separated the two germline ends. This CDR3 comprises 14 residues. Germline loops: CDR1 KGHDR, CDR2 SFDVKD. The CDR3 here is CATSGVDSPYGYTF. DNA for the CDR3: TGTGCCACCAGTGGCGTGGACAGCCCGTATGGCTACACCTTC.

This clone turned up a few times. The V and J genes are TRBV7-6 and TRBJ1-4; maybe TRBD1 (5 bases). The CDR3 consists of 13 residues. Germline V lookup: CDR1 SGHVS, CDR2 FNYEAQ. V was cut by 3 bases and J by 11 bases, with 13 bases left in between. CDR3 residues: CASSFVGLGKLFF. CDR3 DNA: TGTGCCAGCAGCTTCGTGGGACTCGGGAAACTGTTTTTT. The full variable domain, with the rest looked up from reference TRBV7-6 and TRBJ1-4, is GAGVSQSPRYKVTKRGQDVALRCDPISGHVSLYWYRQALGQGPEFLTYFNYEAQQDKSGLPNDRFSAERPEGSISTLTIQRTEQRDSAMYRCASSFVGLGKLFFGSGTQLSVL.

Within the sample, this clone is medium-sized. This chain links TRBV4-2 with TRBJ1-1; no firm D call. The CDR3 extends over 13 amino acids. Trimming stripped 1 base from V and 5 bases from J, with 8 bases between. CDR1 LGHNA and CDR2 YNFKEQ come from the germline V gene. CDR3 nucleotides: TGTGCCAGCAGCCAAGTTGTAGAGACTGAAGCTTTCTTT. This translates into CASSQVVETEAFF.

The chain has TRBV5-3 and TRBJ2-1; unclear D gene. TRBV5-3 is noted as an ORF with a role that remains uncertain. The CDR3 consists of 14 residues. V shed 8 bases and J shed 7 bases, with 19 bases lying between them. In nucleotides, the CDR3 is TGTGCCAGTCCAAGTGGGCGTTGGAAAAATGAGCAGTTCTTC. Protein product: CASPSGRWKNEQFF.

The chain links TRBV11-2 to TRBJ2-7, with D possibly TRBD1 on 6 matching bases. Germline CDR1 and CDR2: SGHAT and FQNNGV. Trimming took 5 bases from V and 2 from J, leaving 16 bases between them. The CDR3 is 15 amino acids. The chain's CDR3 is CASSPGQNPAYEQYF. The DNA for the CDR3 is TGTGCCAGCAGCCCCGGACAGAACCCAGCCTACGAGCAGTACTTC.

V usage is TRBV7-2 and J usage is TRBJ1-6; D gene ambiguous. Germline CDR1 reads SGHTA; CDR2 reads FQGNSA. V lost 5 bases to trimming and J lost 0 bases, with 8 bases between them. The CDR3 totals 15 residues. The DNA of the CDR3 is TGTGCCAGCAGCCGTGCAGACTCCTATAATTCACCCCTCCACTTT. Its protein product is CASSRADSYNSPLHF.

The rearrangement uses TRBV19 and TRBJ2-7; TRBD1 agrees at 9 bases. Germline CDR1 reads LNHDA; CDR2 reads SQIVND (reference sequence). With V trimmed by 0 bases and J by 6 bases, 6 bases remained unmatched. The CDR3 length is 15 residues. The CDR3 DNA sequence: TGTGCCAGTAGTATAGATTTGACAGGGGGTAGCGAGCAGTACTTC. Its translation: CASSIDLTGGSEQYF.

The rearrangement uses TRBV12-3 or TRBV12-4 and TRBJ2-1; 8 bases match TRBD2. The CDR3 covers 13 residues. V shed 5 bases, J shed 6 bases, and the junction held 3 bases outside the gene matches. This CDR3 is CASSIRGGNEQFF. For the CDR3, the DNA is TGTGCCAGCAGTATCCGGGGGGGCAATGAGCAGTTCTTC.

The chain is built from TRBV28 and TRBJ1-1; TRBD1 might be the D (5 bases). The germline V gene encodes CDR1 MDHEN and CDR2 SYDVKM. Trimming pared 6 bases from V and 3 bases from J, leaving 17 bases between. The length of the CDR3 is 15 residues. The CDR3, as DNA: TGTGCCAGCAGCCTTTCCCCAGGGTGGGACACTGAAGCTTTCTTT. Protein: CASSLSPGWDTEAFF. The full variable domain, with the rest looked up from reference TRBV28 and TRBJ1-1, is DVKVTQSSRYLVKRTGEKVFLECVQDMDHENMFWYRQDPGLGLRLIYFSYDVKMKEKGDIPEGYSVSREKKERFSLILESASTNQTSMYLCASSLSPGWDTEAFFGQGTRLTVV.

Written as DNA, the CDR3 is TGTGCCAGCTCACCGATAGGCGGACAGGGAAGGAATGGCTACACCTTC. Translation: CASSPIGGQGRNGYTF. The chain has TRBV18 and TRBJ1-2, with 8 bases fitting TRBD1. This CDR3 spans 16 amino acids. From germline, CDR1 is KGHSH and CDR2 LQKENI. V lost 3 bases to trimming and J lost 6 bases; unmatched junction nucleotides: 12.

The rearrangement joins TRBV23-1 to TRBJ2-3, with 9 positions matching TRBD2. TRBV23-1 is an ORF, and what it does is uncertain. This CDR3 contains 18 residues. After removal of 0 bases from V and 2 bases from J, the junction contained 9 bases not matched to a gene. CDR3 sequence: CASSQSASGISATDTQYF. The CDR3 bases are TGCGCCAGCAGTCAATCGGCTAGCGGGATATCGGCCACAGATACGCAGTATTTT.

The chain links TRBV5-1 to TRBJ1-5; TRBD1 might be the D (5 bases). Germline CDR1 reads SGHRS; CDR2 reads YFSETQ. The CDR3 loop spans 14 amino acids. V lost 4 bases and J lost 6, with 14 bases in between. CDR3 sequence: CASSVQGDGQPQHF. The DNA of the CDR3 is TGCGCCAGCAGCGTCCAGGGTGACGGTCAGCCCCAGCATTTT.

This chain joins TRBV5-6 and TRBJ1-3; 9 nucleotides match TRBD1. Unmatched junction bases numbered 7, after V lost 2 bases and J lost 4 bases. The CDR3 extends over 16 amino acids. Germline CDR1 and CDR2: SGHDT and YYEEEE. The CDR3: CASSLRGQGLGNTIYF. The CDR3 DNA reads TGTGCCAGCAGCTTACGCGGACAGGGGCTAGGAAACACCATATATTTT.

The V gene is TRBV27, the J gene TRBJ2-5, with 10 bases identical to TRBD2. The CDR3 consists of 16 residues. Germline-derived CDR1 and CDR2 are MNHEY and SMNVEV (reference sequence). Trimming cost V 5 bases and J 7 bases; bases outside gene matches: 13. CDR3 bases: TGTGCCAGCAGTATCTCCAGGCTAGCGGGAGTGGTGACCCAGTACTTC. It encodes CASSISRLAGVVTQYF.

The chain combines TRBV7-9 with TRBJ2-5; unclear D gene. V was trimmed by 1 base and J by 3 bases, leaving 6 bases between them. CDR3 length equals 13 residues. Germline assignment: CDR1 SEHNR and CDR2 FQNEAQ (reference sequence). CDR3 nucleotides: TGTGCCAGCAGCTTAGTCCAGGAAGAGACCCAGTACTTC. This sequence encodes CASSLVQEETQYF.

This clone was seen just once. The chain links TRBV11-3 to TRBJ2-1; the D gene is possibly TRBD2 (6 bases). Deletions cut 4 bases from V and 3 bases from J, with 7 bases between. Germline CDR1 is SGHNT and CDR2 is YENEEA. The length of the CDR3 is 13 residues. CDR3 region: CASSSGGYNEQFF. For the CDR3, the DNA is TGTGCCAGCAGCTCCGGGGGCTACAATGAGCAGTTCTTC.

V usage is TRBV7-2 and J usage is TRBJ2-7; 9 nucleotides match TRBD1. The V gene's germline CDR1 is SGHTA and CDR2 FQGNSA. With V trimmed by 5 bases and J by 1 base, 6 bases remained unmatched. This CDR3 is built from 15 residues. CDR3 in amino acids: CASSRVGTGSYEQYF. DNA for the CDR3: TGTGCCAGCAGCCGTGTCGGGACAGGGTCCTACGAGCAGTACTTC. The full variable domain, rest sourced from reference TRBV7-2 and TRBJ2-7, is GAGVSQSPSNKVTEKGKDVELRCDPISGHTALYWYRQSLGQGLEFLIYFQGNSAPDKSGLPSDRFSAERTGGSVSTLTIQRTQQEDSAVYLCASSRVGTGSYEQYFGPGTRLTVT.

V is TRBV6-6 and J is TRBJ1-2; D perhaps matches TRBD1 (6 bases). The CDR3 is 16 amino acids. The germline V and J ends were trimmed by 6 bases and 2 bases, with 19 bases remaining between them. The germline gives CDR1 MNHNY, CDR2 SVGAGI (reference sequence). CDR3 DNA: TGTGCCAGCAGGGACACAGGACAGCCACAGAACTATGGCTACACCTTC. The encoded protein is CASRDTGQPQNYGYTF.